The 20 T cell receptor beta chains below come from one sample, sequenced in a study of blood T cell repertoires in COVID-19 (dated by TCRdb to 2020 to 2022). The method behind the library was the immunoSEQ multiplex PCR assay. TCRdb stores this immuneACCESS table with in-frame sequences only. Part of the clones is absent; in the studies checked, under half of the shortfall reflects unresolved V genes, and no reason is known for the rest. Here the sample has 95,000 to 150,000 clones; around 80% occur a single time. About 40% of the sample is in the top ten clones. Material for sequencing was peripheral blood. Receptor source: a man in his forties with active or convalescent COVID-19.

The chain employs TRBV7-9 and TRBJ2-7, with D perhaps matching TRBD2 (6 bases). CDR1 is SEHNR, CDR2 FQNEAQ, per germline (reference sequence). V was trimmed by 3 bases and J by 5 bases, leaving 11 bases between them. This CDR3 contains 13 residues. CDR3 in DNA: TGTGCCAGCAGCTTGGGCGCGGGGAACGAGCAGTACTTC. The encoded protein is CASSLGAGNEQYF.

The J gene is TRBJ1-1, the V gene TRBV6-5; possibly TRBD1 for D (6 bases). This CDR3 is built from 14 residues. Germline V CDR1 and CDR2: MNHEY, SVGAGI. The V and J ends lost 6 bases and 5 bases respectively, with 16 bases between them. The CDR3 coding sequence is TGTGCCAGCAGGAGGGGGGGGCGAGATACTGAAGCTTTCTTT. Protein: CASRRGGRDTEAFF.

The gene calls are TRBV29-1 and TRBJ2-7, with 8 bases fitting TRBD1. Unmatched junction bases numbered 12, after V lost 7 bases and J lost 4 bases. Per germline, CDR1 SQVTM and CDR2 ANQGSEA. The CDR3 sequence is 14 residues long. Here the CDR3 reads CSANFGTGIYEQYF. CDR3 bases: TGCAGCGCAAACTTCGGGACAGGTATTTACGAGCAGTACTTC.

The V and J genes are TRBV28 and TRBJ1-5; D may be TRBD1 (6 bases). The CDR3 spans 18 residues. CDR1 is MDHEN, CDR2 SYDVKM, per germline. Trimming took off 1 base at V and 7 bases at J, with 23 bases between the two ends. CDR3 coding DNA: TGTGCCAGCAGTTTATTCCCCTCCCTGGGGGGGGCTGGACAGCCCCAGCATTTT. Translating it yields CASSLFPSLGGAGQPQHF.

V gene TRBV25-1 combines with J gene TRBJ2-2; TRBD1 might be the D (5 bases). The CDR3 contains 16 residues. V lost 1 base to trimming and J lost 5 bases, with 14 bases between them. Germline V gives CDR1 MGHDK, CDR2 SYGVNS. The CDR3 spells CASSEWGREGTGELFF. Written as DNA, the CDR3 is TGTGCCAGCAGTGAATGGGGCAGGGAAGGAACCGGGGAGCTGTTTTTT.

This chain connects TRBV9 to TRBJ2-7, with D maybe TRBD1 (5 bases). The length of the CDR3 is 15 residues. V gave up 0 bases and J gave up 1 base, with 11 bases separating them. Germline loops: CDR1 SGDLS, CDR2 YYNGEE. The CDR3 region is CASSVGGHNSYEQYF. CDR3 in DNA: TGTGCCAGCAGCGTAGGAGGACATAATTCCTACGAGCAGTACTTC.

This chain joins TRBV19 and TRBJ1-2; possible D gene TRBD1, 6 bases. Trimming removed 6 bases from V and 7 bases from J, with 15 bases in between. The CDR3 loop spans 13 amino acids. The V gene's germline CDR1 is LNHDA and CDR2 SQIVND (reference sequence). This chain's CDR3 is CASRPSGGRGYTF. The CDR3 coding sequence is TGTGCCAGTAGGCCGTCCGGGGGGCGTGGCTACACCTTC.

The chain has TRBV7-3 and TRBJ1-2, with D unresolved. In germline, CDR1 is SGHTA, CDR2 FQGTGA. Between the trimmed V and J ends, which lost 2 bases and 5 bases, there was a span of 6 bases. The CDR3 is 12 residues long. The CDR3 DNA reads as TGTGCCAGCAGCTTAGGCGGGTATGGCTACACCTTC. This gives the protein CASSLGGYGYTF.

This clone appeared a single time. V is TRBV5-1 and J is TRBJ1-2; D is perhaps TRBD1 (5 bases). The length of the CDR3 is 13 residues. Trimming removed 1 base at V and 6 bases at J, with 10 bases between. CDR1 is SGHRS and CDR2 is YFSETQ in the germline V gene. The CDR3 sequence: CASSLNWGDGYTF. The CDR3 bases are TGCGCCAGCAGCTTGAATTGGGGGGATGGCTACACCTTC.

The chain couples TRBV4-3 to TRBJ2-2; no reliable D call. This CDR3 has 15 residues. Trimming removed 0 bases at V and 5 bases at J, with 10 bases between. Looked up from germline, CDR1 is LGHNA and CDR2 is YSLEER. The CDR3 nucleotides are TGCGCCAGCAGCCAAGATGAGCTTAGAACCGGGGAGCTGTTTTTT. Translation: CASSQDELRTGELFF.

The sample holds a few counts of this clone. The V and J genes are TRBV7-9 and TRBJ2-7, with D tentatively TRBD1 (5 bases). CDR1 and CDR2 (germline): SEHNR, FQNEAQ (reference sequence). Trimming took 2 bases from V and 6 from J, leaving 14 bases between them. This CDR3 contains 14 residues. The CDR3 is CASSLPRAISEQYF. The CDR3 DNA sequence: TGTGCCAGCAGCTTACCCAGGGCTATCTCCGAGCAGTACTTC.

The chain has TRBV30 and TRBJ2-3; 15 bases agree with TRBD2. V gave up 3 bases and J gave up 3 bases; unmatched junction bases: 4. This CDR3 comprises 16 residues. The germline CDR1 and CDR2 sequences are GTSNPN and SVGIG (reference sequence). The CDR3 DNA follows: TGTGCCTGGAGCGAAGGGACTAGCGGGGGGACAGATACGCAGTATTTT. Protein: CAWSEGTSGGTDTQYF. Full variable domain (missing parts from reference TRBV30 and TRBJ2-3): SQTIHQWPATLVQPVGSPLSLECTVEGTSNPNLYWYRQAAGRGLQLLFYSVGIGQISSEVPQNLSASRPQDRQFILSSKKLLLSDSGFYLCAWSEGTSGGTDTQYFGPGTRLTVL.

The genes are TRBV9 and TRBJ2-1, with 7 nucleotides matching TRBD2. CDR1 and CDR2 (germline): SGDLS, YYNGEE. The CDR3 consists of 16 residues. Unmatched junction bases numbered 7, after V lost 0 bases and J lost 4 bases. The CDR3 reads CASSVAPSGAYNEQFF. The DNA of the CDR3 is TGTGCCAGCAGCGTAGCCCCTAGCGGAGCGTACAATGAGCAGTTCTTC.

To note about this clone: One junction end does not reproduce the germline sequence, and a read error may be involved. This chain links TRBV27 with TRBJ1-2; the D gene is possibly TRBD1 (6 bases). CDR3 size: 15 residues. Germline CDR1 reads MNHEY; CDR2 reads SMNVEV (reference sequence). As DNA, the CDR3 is TGTGCCAGCAGTTCACAAGGGGGTTTTAGCTATGACTACACCTTC. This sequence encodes CASSSQGGFSYDYTF.

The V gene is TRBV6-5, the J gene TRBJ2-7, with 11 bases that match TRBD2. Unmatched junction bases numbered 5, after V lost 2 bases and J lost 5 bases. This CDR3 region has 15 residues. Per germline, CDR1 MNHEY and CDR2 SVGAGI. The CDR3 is CASSYAPTSGNEQYF. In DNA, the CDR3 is TGTGCCAGCAGTTACGCCCCGACTAGCGGGAACGAGCAGTACTTC.

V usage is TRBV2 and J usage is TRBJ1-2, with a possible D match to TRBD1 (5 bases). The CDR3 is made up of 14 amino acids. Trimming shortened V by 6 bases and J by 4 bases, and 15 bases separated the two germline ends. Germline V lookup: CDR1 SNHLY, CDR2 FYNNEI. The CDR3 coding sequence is TGTGCCAGCAGCTCCGGGTTAGGGGTCTATGGCTACACCTTC. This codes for CASSSGLGVYGYTF.

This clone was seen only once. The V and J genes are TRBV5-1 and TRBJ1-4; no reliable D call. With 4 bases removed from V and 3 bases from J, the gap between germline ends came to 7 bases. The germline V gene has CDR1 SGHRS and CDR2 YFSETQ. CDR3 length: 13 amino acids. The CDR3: CASSPGPNEKLFF. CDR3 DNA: TGCGCCAGCAGCCCAGGTCCTAATGAAAAACTGTTTTTT.

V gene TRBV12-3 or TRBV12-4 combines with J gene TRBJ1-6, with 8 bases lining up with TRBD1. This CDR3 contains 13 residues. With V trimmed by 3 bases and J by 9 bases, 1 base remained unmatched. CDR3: CASSLTGVSPLHF. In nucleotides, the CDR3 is TGTGCCAGCAGTTTGACAGGGGTTTCACCCCTCCACTTT.

The CDR3 spells CASSQDPTNTGELFF. The DNA of the CDR3 is TGTGCCAGCAGCCAGGATCCGACGAACACCGGGGAGCTGTTTTTT. This chain connects TRBV11-2 to TRBJ2-2; D not certain. This CDR3 is built from 15 residues. Per the germline V gene, CDR1 is SGHAT and CDR2 is FQNNGV. Deletions cut 5 bases from V and 0 bases from J, with 10 bases between.

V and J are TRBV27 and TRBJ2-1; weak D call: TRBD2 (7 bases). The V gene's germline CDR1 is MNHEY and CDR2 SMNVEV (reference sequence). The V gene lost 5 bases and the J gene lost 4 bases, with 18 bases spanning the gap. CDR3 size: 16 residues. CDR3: CASSASGGRIYNEQFF. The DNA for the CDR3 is TGTGCCAGCAGTGCCTCCGGGGGGCGGATATACAATGAGCAGTTCTTC.